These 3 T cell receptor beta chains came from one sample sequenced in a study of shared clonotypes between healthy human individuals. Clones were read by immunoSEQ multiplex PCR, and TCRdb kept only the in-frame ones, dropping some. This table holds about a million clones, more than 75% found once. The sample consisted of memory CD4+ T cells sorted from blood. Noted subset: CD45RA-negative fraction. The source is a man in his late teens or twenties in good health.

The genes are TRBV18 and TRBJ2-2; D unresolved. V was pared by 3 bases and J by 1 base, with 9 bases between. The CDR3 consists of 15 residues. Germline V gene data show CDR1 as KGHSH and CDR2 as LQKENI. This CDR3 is CASSPLEGNTGELFF. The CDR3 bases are TGTGCCAGCTCACCGTTAGAAGGGAACACCGGGGAGCTGTTTTTT.

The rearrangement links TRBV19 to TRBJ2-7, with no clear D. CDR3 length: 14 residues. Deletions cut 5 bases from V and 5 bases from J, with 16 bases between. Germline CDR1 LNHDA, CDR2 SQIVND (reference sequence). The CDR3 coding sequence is TGTGCCAGTAGTGGGGTTGGGTTCGAACACGAGCAGTACTTC. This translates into CASSGVGFEHEQYF.

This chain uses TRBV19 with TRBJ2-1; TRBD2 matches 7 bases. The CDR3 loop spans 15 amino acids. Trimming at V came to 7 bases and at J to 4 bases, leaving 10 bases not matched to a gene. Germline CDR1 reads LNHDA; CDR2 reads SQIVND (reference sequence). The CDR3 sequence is CASTTGAGRYNEQFF. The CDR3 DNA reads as TGTGCCAGTACCACTGGAGCGGGGAGGTACAATGAGCAGTTCTTC.